Listed below are T cell receptor beta chains from one sample, sequenced in a study of blood T cell repertoires in COVID-19. Sequencing used immunoSEQ multiplex PCR; TCRdb keeps in-frame clones, though not all of them. The data hold roughly 90,000 clones, with 90% observed a single time. Specimen: peripheral blood. These receptors were obtained from a human donor with active COVID-19. The donor label of this sample is uncertain. The CDR3 runs from the conserved cysteine through the conserved F or W. The order of the fields is D gene, clone size, J gene, V gene, CDR3 length, CDR3 DNA, CDR3 protein. The D gene is left open where the match is weak. Part of the rows lack a size; the others show once, few, many or a class for expanded clones.

.,.,TRBJ2-2,TRBV6-2/TRBV6-3,14,TGTGCCAGCAGTTACTTCTCGAACACCGGGGAGCTGTTTTTT,CASSYFSNTGELFF
TRBD1,.,TRBJ1-1,TRBV5-6,14,TGTGCCAGTCGGGGACAGGGTTCGAACACTGAAGCTTTCTTT,CASRGQGSNTEAFF
.,.,TRBJ1-1,TRBV15,15,TGTGCCACCAGACCAAGGTCCGGGGGAGTAACTGAAGCTTTCTTT,CATRPRSGGVTEAFF
.,once,TRBJ1-6,TRBV5-5,13,TGTGCCAGCAGCTTTGAGGGAACTTCACCCCTCCACTTT,CASSFEGTSPLHF
.,.,TRBJ2-3,TRBV10-3,15,TGTGCCGTATCAGGGGGCGGGGGTAGGGCAGATACGCAGTATTTT,CAVSGGGGRADTQYF
.,.,TRBJ2-1,TRBV5-5,14,TGTGCCAGCAGCAACCTTCAGGGATTCAATGAGCAGTTCTTC,CASSNLQGFNEQFF
TRBD1,.,TRBJ2-7,TRBV2,16,TGTGCCAGCAGTGGGCCCGGGACAGGGGGTTTCTACGAGCAGTACTTC,CASSGPGTGGFYEQYF
TRBD1,.,TRBJ1-3,TRBV5-1,16,TGCGCCAGCAGCTTGATGACAGGGGACTCTGGAAACACCATATATTTT,CASSLMTGDSGNTIYF
TRBD2,once,TRBJ2-3,TRBV9,22,TGTGCCAGCAGCGTAAGGGGACGGAGCTCGACTAGCGGGGGACAGCGCACAGATACGCAGTATTTT,CASSVRGRSSTSGGQRTDTQYF
TRBD2,.,TRBJ2-1,TRBV9,16,TGTGCCAGCAGCGTAGGGCTAGCGGGGTCCTACAATGAGCAGTTCTTC,CASSVGLAGSYNEQFF
TRBD2,.,TRBJ2-2,TRBV7-3,17,TGTGCCAGCAGCTTAAGTCCGCTAGCGGCGACCACCGGGGAGCTGTTTTTT,CASSLSPLAATTGELFF
TRBD2,.,TRBJ2-7,TRBV7-6,15,TGTGCCAGCAGCTCTTATAGCGGGCCCACCTACGAGCAGTACTTC,CASSSYSGPTYEQYF
TRBD1,once,TRBJ2-7,TRBV18,15,TGTGCCAGCTCACGTCTGGGACAGGGGGGGAACGAGCAGTACTTC,CASSRLGQGGNEQYF
.,.,TRBJ2-1,TRBV5-1,16,TGCGCCAGCAGCTTGGTGGAAGGGGCGGCCTACAATGAGCAGTTCTTC,CASSLVEGAAYNEQFF
TRBD2,.,TRBJ2-3,TRBV9,16,TGTGCCAGCAGCGTAGGCGTGGGGGGGAACACAGATACGCAGTATTTT,CASSVGVGGNTDTQYF
TRBD1,.,TRBJ2-5,TRBV19,15,TGTGCCAGTAGTATGAGGACAGGGGGTGTGGAGACCCAGTACTTC,CASSMRTGGVETQYF
.,.,TRBJ2-2,TRBV9,13,TGTGCCAGCAGCGCACAGGTCACCGGGGAGCTGTTTTTT,CASSAQVTGELFF
.,.,TRBJ1-1,TRBV18,15,TGTGCCAGCTCACCCTCCAGGGTGGTGAACACTGAAGCTTTCTTT,CASSPSRVVNTEAFF
.,.,TRBJ1-2,TRBV27,14,TGTGCCAGCAGTTCAACAGCCCCTATCTATGGCTACACCTTC,CASSSTAPIYGYTF
.,once,TRBJ2-5,TRBV5-4,15,TGTGCCAGCAGCTTGGAACCCGGGGGTTGGGAGACCCAGTACTTC,CASSLEPGGWETQYF
TRBD1,.,TRBJ1-2,TRBV2,15,TGTGCCAGCAGATTCGGACAGGGGAATAACTATGGCTACACCTTC,CASRFGQGNNYGYTF
TRBD1,.,TRBJ2-4,TRBV6-2/TRBV6-3,13,TGTGCCAGCAGCTATTCCGGGACAGGGGTACAGTACTTC,CASSYSGTGVQYF
TRBD1,.,TRBJ1-4,TRBV18,15,TGTGCCAGCTCACACGGGACAGCAACTAATGAAAAACTGTTTTTT,CASSHGTATNEKLFF
.,.,TRBJ1-2,TRBV5-1,14,TGCGCCAGCAGCTTGAGAGAAAGTAACTATGGCTACACCTTC,CASSLRESNYGYTF
TRBD2,.,TRBJ2-3,TRBV5-1,17,TGCGCCAGCAGCTTGGTAGGAGCGGGGGGGCTCGCAGATACGCAGTATTTT,CASSLVGAGGLADTQYF
TRBD1,.,TRBJ1-4,TRBV5-4,17,TGTGCCAGCAGCTCCGGGACAGGGAGTTTAACTAATGAAAAACTGTTTTTT,CASSSGTGSLTNEKLFF
.,.,TRBJ1-4,TRBV6-5,15,TGTGCCACGAGCGGGGGGACGGCTGGTAATGAAAAACTGTTTTTT,CATSGGTAGNEKLFF
TRBD1,.,TRBJ1-1,TRBV30,13,TGTGCCTGGAACCCGGACAGGGGTACTGAAGCTTTCTTT,CAWNPDRGTEAFF
TRBD1,.,TRBJ1-6,TRBV5-8,16,TGTGCCAGCAGCTCCATACCGTCTGACAGGGGTTCACCCCTCCACTTT,CASSSIPSDRGSPLHF
TRBD1,.,TRBJ2-5,TRBV12-5,14,TGTGCTAGCACTTACGGGACAGGGAGAGAGACCCAGTACTTC,CASTYGTGRETQYF
.,.,TRBJ1-2,TRBV5-4,15,TGTGCCAGCAGCCCAGGGTTTAGAGGCGACTATGGCTACACCTTC,CASSPGFRGDYGYTF
TRBD2,.,TRBJ2-7,TRBV27,17,TGTGCCAGCAGTCCAACCCGCGGACTAGCAACCCCCTACGAGCAGTACTTC,CASSPTRGLATPYEQYF
TRBD1,.,TRBJ2-7,TRBV9,15,TGTGCCAGCAGCCCTGAGGGACAGGGGCCCTACGAGCAGTACTTC,CASSPEGQGPYEQYF
.,.,TRBJ2-7,TRBV18,14,TGTGCCAGCTCACCACCTTCACTCTCCTACGAGCAGTACTTC,CASSPPSLSYEQYF
.,.,TRBJ2-7,TRBV7-8,14,TGTGCCAGCAGCTTAGCTACAGGGTTCTACGAGCAGTACTTC,CASSLATGFYEQYF
TRBD1,.,TRBJ1-1,TRBV19,14,TGTGCCAGTACAAGACAGGGGGCTAACACTGAAGCTTTCTTT,CASTRQGANTEAFF
.,.,TRBJ1-2,TRBV29-1,16,TGCAGCGTTGAAGTTGGTTCAGGGGAGCTCCCTTATGGCTACACCTTC,CSVEVGSGELPYGYTF
.,medium-sized,TRBJ1-1,TRBV6-5,14,TGTGCCAGCAGTATTCAGACAGAGAACACTGAAGCTTTCTTT,CASSIQTENTEAFF
.,few,TRBJ1-4,TRBV24-1,15,TGTGCCACCAGTGATCTACGACAGCCTAATGAAAAACTGTTTTTT,CATSDLRQPNEKLFF
.,.,TRBJ2-7,TRBV5-5,15,TGTGCCAGCAGCTCTCGACAGGCCCTTAACTACGAGCAGTACTTC,CASSSRQALNYEQYF
TRBD2,.,TRBJ2-2,TRBV9,17,TGTGCCAGCAGCTCCGGCGTAGCGGGGGGGCCGACCGGGGAGCTGTTTTTT,CASSSGVAGGPTGELFF
.,.,TRBJ1-3,TRBV11-2,14,TGTGCCAGCAGCTTAGGGCATATTGGAAACACCATATATTTT,CASSLGHIGNTIYF
.,few,TRBJ1-2,TRBV7-9,14,TGTGCCAGCAGCTACGGGGGTAACCCCTATGGCTACACCTTC,CASSYGGNPYGYTF
.,.,TRBJ1-2,TRBV5-1,15,TGCGCCAGCAGCTTGAATTACAGAACTAACTATGGCTACACCTTC,CASSLNYRTNYGYTF
TRBD1,.,TRBJ1-6,TRBV7-8,15,TGTGCCAGCAATGCCTTGGGGTCAGGGGGGTCACCCCTCCACTTT,CASNALGSGGSPLHF
.,.,TRBJ1-2,TRBV14,14,TGTGCCAGCAGCCAAGACAGGGCTCTCTATGGCTACACCTTC,CASSQDRALYGYTF
.,.,TRBJ2-5,TRBV6-2/TRBV6-3,15,TGTGCCAGCAGTTACGAGGCGGCAGCCGTGGAGACCCAGTACTTC,CASSYEAAAVETQYF
TRBD2,.,TRBJ2-3,TRBV5-6,16,TGTGCCAGCAGCACCGAGCGGGGCCTGCCTACAGATACGCAGTATTTT,CASSTERGLPTDTQYF
.,.,TRBJ2-1,TRBV4-3,13,TGCGCCAGCAGCCAAGATTCCGGTAATGAGCAGTTCTTC,CASSQDSGNEQFF
TRBD1,once,TRBJ1-1,TRBV28,15,TGTGCCAGCAGTCTTATTGACAGGGGGCGCACTGAAGCTTTCTTT,CASSLIDRGRTEAFF
.,few,TRBJ1-2,TRBV3-1/TRBV3-2,14,TGTGCCAGCAGCCAAGGTTCTTACAGGGATGGCTACACCTTC,CASSQGSYRDGYTF
TRBD2,.,TRBJ2-5,TRBV4-1,21,TGCGCCAGCAGCCAAGTAACTCGGCTAGCGGGGGGTCGTAACCTACAAGAGACCCAGTACTTC,CASSQVTRLAGGRNLQETQYF
TRBD1,.,TRBJ1-4,TRBV15,15,TGTGCCACCAGCAGCCGGGACAGGGTAAATGAAAAACTGTTTTTT,CATSSRDRVNEKLFF
TRBD1,.,TRBJ2-2,TRBV6-5,15,TGTGCCAGCAGCTGGACAGGGGGGAACACCGGGGAGCTGTTTTTT,CASSWTGGNTGELFF
TRBD2,.,TRBJ2-7,TRBV5-5,17,TGTGCCAGCAGCTTCCTCCAGCTAGCGGGGAATAACTACGAGCAGTACTTC,CASSFLQLAGNNYEQYF